Listed below are T cell receptor beta chains from one sample, sequenced in a study of OX40 agonist ivuxolimab in advanced cancers. Here immunoSEQ multiplex PCR was the method, and the copy in TCRdb shows in-frame clones only, minus some. This sample yields approximately 80,000 clones, of which more than 85% are seen a single time; roughly 6.9% belongs to the top ten. Sequencing was performed on CD4+ or CD8+ T cells sorted from blood, taken in a trial of the OX40 agonist ivuxolimab. The origin of the receptors is an adult with an advanced solid tumor such as melanoma, head and neck, liver or kidney cancer. The CDR3 runs from the conserved cysteine through the conserved F or W. Each record gives: CDR3 protein, CDR3 DNA, V gene, J gene, clone size, D gene. D genes are given only for firm matches. Not every row has a clone size; where given, it reads once, few, many or a size class.

CASSLDGGRADTQYF	TGTGCCAGCAGCTTAGACGGCGGGAGGGCAGATACGCAGTATTTT	TRBV11-2	TRBJ2-3	.	TRBD2
CASSEGSPAGAGEQYF	TGTGCCAGCAGTGAAGGTTCCCCAGCGGGAGCTGGGGAGCAGTACTTC	TRBV6-1	TRBJ2-7	once	TRBD2
CSSSSSDPQDYGYTF	TGCAGCTCATCCAGCTCGGACCCTCAGGACTATGGCTACACCTTC	TRBV29-1	TRBJ1-2	.	.
CASTRTSGKRGETQYF	TGTGCCAGCACCAGGACTAGCGGAAAACGGGGGGAGACCCAGTACTTC	TRBV27	TRBJ2-5	.	TRBD2
CAWSESLQGWAYF	TGTGCCTGGAGTGAAAGTTTACAGGGGTGGGCGTACTTC	TRBV30	TRBJ2-5	.	TRBD1
CASSEGGLNNEQFF	TGTGCCAGCAGCGAGGGGGGACTAAACAATGAGCAGTTCTTC	TRBV9	TRBJ2-1	.	.
CASSLAGGTDTQYF	TGTGCCAGCAGCTTAGCGGGAGGCACAGATACGCAGTATTTT	TRBV7-9	TRBJ2-3	.	.
CASSFRQGNIQYF	TGTGCCAGCAGCTTCCGACAGGGGAACATTCAGTACTTC	TRBV7-2	TRBJ2-4	.	TRBD1
CASSSGTSGSSYNEQFF	TGCGCCAGCAGCTCGGGGACTAGCGGGAGCTCCTACAATGAGCAGTTCTTC	TRBV5-1	TRBJ2-1	.	TRBD2
CASSLDRGTGELFF	TGTGCCAGCAGCCTGGACAGGGGCACCGGGGAGCTGTTTTTT	TRBV5-4	TRBJ2-2	.	TRBD1
CASSEADGSTDTQYF	TGTGCCAGCAGTGAAGCCGATGGCAGCACAGATACGCAGTATTTT	TRBV6-1	TRBJ2-3	.	.
CASSMGPQEGYTF	TGTGCCAGTAGTATGGGACCCCAGGAGGGCTACACCTTC	TRBV19	TRBJ1-2	.	.
CASSESGRTDTQYF	TGCGCCAGCAGTGAGAGCGGGAGGACAGATACGCAGTATTTT	TRBV10-1	TRBJ2-3	.	TRBD2
CASSLYSPSGQETQYF	TGTGCCAGCAGTTTATACTCTCCCAGCGGCCAAGAGACCCAGTACTTC	TRBV27	TRBJ2-5	few	.
CATSRDVAGNEQFF	TGTGCCACCAGCAGAGATGTAGCGGGCAATGAGCAGTTCTTC	TRBV15	TRBJ2-1	.	TRBD2
CATSRGDGAEQYF	TGTGCCACCAGCAGGGGGGACGGCGCCGAGCAGTACTTC	TRBV15	TRBJ2-7	.	.
CASSRGDRGFGGELFF	TGTGCCAGCAGCCGCGGGGACAGGGGGTTTGGCGGGGAGCTGTTTTTT	TRBV5-4	TRBJ2-2	.	TRBD1
CASSLSEGNSPLHF	TGTGCCAGCAGTCTCTCCGAGGGGAATTCACCCCTCCACTTT	TRBV2	TRBJ1-6	.	.
CSFMGQSTDTQYF	TGCAGCTTCATGGGACAAAGCACAGATACGCAGTATTTT	TRBV29-1	TRBJ2-3	.	.
CASSATVNYGYTF	TGTGCCAGCAGTGCGACAGTCAACTATGGCTACACCTTC	TRBV25-1	TRBJ1-2	.	.
CSARDNEQFF	TGCAGTGCTAGAGACAATGAGCAGTTCTTC	TRBV20-1	TRBJ2-1	.	.
CSVRTSQETQYF	TGCAGCGTACGGACGTCCCAAGAGACCCAGTACTTC	TRBV29-1	TRBJ2-5	.	.
CASSLTVQGGTGELFF	TGTGCCAGCAGTTTAACGGTTCAGGGCGGTACCGGGGAGCTGTTTTTT	TRBV27	TRBJ2-2	.	.
CASSIQSGIYNEQFF	TGTGCCAGCAGTATCCAGAGCGGGATATACAATGAGCAGTTCTTC	TRBV28	TRBJ2-1	.	TRBD2
CASSLGHGTDTQYF	TGCGCCAGCAGCTTAGGCCACGGGACAGATACGCAGTATTTT	TRBV5-1	TRBJ2-3	.	.
CASSQDLRQLTGELFF	TGTGCCAGCAGCCAAGATCTCAGACAGCTCACCGGGGAGCTGTTTTTT	TRBV4-2	TRBJ2-2	.	.
CASRETGVDTEAFF	TGTGCCAGCAGAGAGACAGGGGTGGACACTGAAGCTTTCTTT	TRBV2	TRBJ1-1	.	TRBD1
CASSSGLQNTEAFF	TGCGCCAGCAGCTCGGGACTCCAGAACACTGAAGCTTTCTTT	TRBV5-1	TRBJ1-1	few	.
CASSTWTTGYAETQYF	TGTGCCAGCAGCACATGGACGACAGGTTACGCAGAGACCCAGTACTTC	TRBV7-8	TRBJ2-5	.	.
CASSLDRGEQYF	TGTGCCAGCAGCTTAGATCGGGGGGAGCAGTACTTC	TRBV11-2	TRBJ2-7	.	.
CASSVVGLAANEQFF	TGTGCCAGCAGCGTTGTGGGTCTAGCGGCAAATGAGCAGTTCTTC	TRBV9	TRBJ2-1	.	TRBD2
CASSPRGRETQYF	TGTGCCAGCAGCCCCAGGGGGCGCGAGACCCAGTACTTC	TRBV13	TRBJ2-5	few	TRBD1
CASSIPTRKETQYF	TGTGCCAGTAGTATACCGACTAGGAAAGAGACCCAGTACTTC	TRBV19	TRBJ2-5	.	.
CASSLSSDEQYF	TGTGCCAGCAGCTTGAGTTCGGACGAGCAGTACTTC	TRBV5-4	TRBJ2-7	.	.
CASSSGQGAEQYF	TGCGCCAGCAGCTCGGGACAGGGCGCGGAGCAGTACTTC	TRBV10-1	TRBJ2-7	.	TRBD1
CASSSLARVGEQYF	TGTGCCAGCAGCTCCCTGGCCAGGGTTGGCGAGCAGTACTTC	TRBV4-2	TRBJ2-7	.	.
CASSEGTFTTQYF	TGTGCCAGCAGTGAGGGGACTTTCACTACGCAGTATTTT	TRBV14	TRBJ2-3	.	.
CASSPPPGYGYTF	TGTGCCAGCAGTCCCCCCCCGGGCTATGGCTACACCTTC	TRBV28	TRBJ1-2	.	.
CAWSALYEQYF	TGTGCCTGGAGTGCCCTCTACGAGCAGTACTTC	TRBV30	TRBJ2-7	.	.
CASSPEERNQPQHF	TGTGCCAGCAGCCCAGAGGAGAGAAATCAGCCCCAGCATTTT	TRBV7-8	TRBJ1-5	.	.
CASSPQETQYF	TGTGCCAGCAGTCCACAAGAGACCCAGTACTTC	TRBV6-6	TRBJ2-5	few	.
CASSSQGQALEQYF	TGTGCCAGCAGTTCCCAAGGACAGGCCCTCGAGCAGTACTTC	TRBV6-5	TRBJ2-7	.	TRBD1
CASSPVSEQYF	TGTGCCAGCAGCCCAGTTTCGGAGCAGTACTTC	TRBV11-2	TRBJ2-7	.	.
CASSLFGGGRGETQYF	TGTGCCAGCAGTTTATTCGGAGGCGGGAGGGGAGAGACCCAGTACTTC	TRBV28	TRBJ2-5	.	TRBD2
CASSPLTRAYEQYF	TGTGCCAGCAGTCCCCTCACTAGAGCCTACGAGCAGTACTTC	TRBV6-1	TRBJ2-7	.	.
CASSDRVLNTEAFF	TGTGCCAGCAGTGATCGGGTGTTGAACACTGAAGCTTTCTTT	TRBV2	TRBJ1-1	.	.
CSASGSYGYTF	TGCAGTGCTAGTGGTAGCTATGGCTACACCTTC	TRBV20-1	TRBJ1-2	once	.